The 11 T cell receptor beta chains reported below all come from one sample, sequenced in a study of blood T cell repertoires in COVID-19. Repertoires were generated with immunoSEQ multiplex PCR, while TCRdb's copy carries only in-frame clones and drops some. The table shows 150,000 to 200,000 clones, with around 83% occurring only once. The sequenced sample was peripheral blood. These receptors were obtained from a human donor in a cohort sampled during active COVID-19.

The table lists this clone with a count of one. This chain uses TRBV5-6 with TRBJ1-2; D remains ambiguous. CDR3 length equals 13 residues. Germline lookup yields CDR1 SGHDT and CDR2 YYEEEE. Trimming removed 0 bases at V and 8 bases at J, with 11 bases between. The chain's CDR3 is CASSLASPGGYTF. As DNA, the CDR3 is TGTGCCAGCAGCTTGGCCTCCCCGGGAGGCTACACCTTC.

This rearrangement joins TRBV23-1 to TRBJ2-3, with 8 bases matching TRBD2. TRBV23-1 is treated as an ORF (open reading frame) with a function not yet certain. CDR3 length: 17 amino acids. Trimming cost V 0 bases and J 5 bases; bases outside gene matches: 10. The CDR3 DNA follows: TGCGCCAGCAGTCAATCGACCCGGGGGGGCCCGGGAGATACGCAGTATTTT. Its translation: CASSQSTRGGPGDTQYF.

Regarding this clone: This CDR3 is also generated by other DNA sequences in the sample. The chain uses TRBV3-1 (or the pseudogene TRBV3-2) and TRBJ1-4; TRBD1 agrees at 8 bases. The CDR3 has 15 amino acids. CDR1 and CDR2 from the germline V gene are LGHDT and YNNKEL (reference sequence). The junction had 6 bases not matched to a gene; V was cut back by 1 base and J by 8 bases. As DNA, the CDR3 is TGTGCCAGCAGCCAAGGGACAGGGATACGCGAAAAACTGTTTTTT. This translates into CASSQGTGIREKLFF.

This clone was seen a few times. The gene calls are TRBV5-1 and TRBJ2-7; D is uncertain. Germline V lookup: CDR1 SGHRS, CDR2 YFSETQ. V lost 0 bases and J lost 1, with 8 bases in between. The CDR3 covers 14 residues. The CDR3 loop reads CASSLGDGSYEQYF. In DNA, the CDR3 is TGCGCCAGCAGCTTGGGAGACGGGTCCTACGAGCAGTACTTC.

The rearrangement uses TRBV5-4 and TRBJ2-7; a weak D match, TRBD2 (6 bases). The V end was cut by 6 bases, the J end by 7 bases, with 23 bases between. The CDR3 runs 15 residues. Germline CDR1 reads SGHNT; CDR2 reads YYREEE (reference sequence). The DNA of the CDR3 is TGTGCCAGCACCCCGGGGGTTTCAGATAAGGGGGAGCAGTACTTC. It specifies CASTPGVSDKGEQYF.

This rearrangement joins TRBV5-3 to TRBJ2-7; D call uncertain. TRBV5-3 carries the ORF label, with uncertain function. Between the trimmed V and J ends, which lost 0 bases and 2 bases, there was a span of 6 bases. The CDR3 is made up of 13 amino acids. Here the CDR3 DNA reads TGTGCCAGAAGCTTGGGGCTCCCCTACGAGCAGTACTTC. Translated, it gives CARSLGLPYEQYF.

The V and J genes are TRBV7-2 and TRBJ2-7, with 8 bases matching TRBD2. The CDR3 loop spans 14 amino acids. CDR1 is SGHTA and CDR2 is FQGNSA in the germline V gene. V shed 5 bases, J shed 7 bases, and the junction held 10 bases outside the gene matches. CDR3 region: CASSLSGDFYEQYF. For the CDR3, the DNA is TGTGCCAGCAGCCTTAGCGGGGACTTTTATGAGCAGTACTTC. Using reference TRBV7-2 and TRBJ2-7 for the parts outside the CDR3, the full variable domain is GAGVSQSPSNKVTEKGKDVELRCDPISGHTALYWYRQSLGQGLEFLIYFQGNSAPDKSGLPSDRFSAERTGGSVSTLTIQRTQQEDSAVYLCASSLSGDFYEQYFGPGTRLTVT.

This chain links TRBV4-3 with TRBJ1-5; D ambiguous. V was shortened by 0 bases and J by 5 bases, with 5 bases between the two germline ends. Germline V gene lookup returns CDR1 LGHNA and CDR2 YSLEER. This CDR3 is 13 amino acids long. CDR3 nucleotide sequence: TGCGCCAGCAGCCAAGACCGAGATCAGCCCCAGCATTTT. The encoded protein is CASSQDRDQPQHF.

This rearrangement joins TRBV7-9 to TRBJ1-2; 7 positions match TRBD1. There are 13 residues in the CDR3. Germline loops: CDR1 SEHNR, CDR2 FQNEAQ (reference sequence). Trimming at V came to 4 bases and at J to 6 bases, leaving 5 bases not matched to a gene. Written as DNA, the CDR3 is TGTGCCAGCAGCTCCGGGACAGAAAATGGCTACACCTTC. Protein sequence: CASSSGTENGYTF.

V usage is TRBV2 and J usage is TRBJ2-1; the match to TRBD2 covers 11 bases. The germline V gene has CDR1 SNHLY and CDR2 FYNNEI. The J segment lost 6 bases and the V segment lost 4 bases, leaving 5 bases of the junction unmatched. The CDR3 runs 15 residues. CDR3 protein: CASSVSGGASNEQFF. CDR3 in DNA: TGTGCCAGCAGTGTTAGCGGGGGGGCCTCCAATGAGCAGTTCTTC.

The chain combines TRBV24-1 with TRBJ2-5; 13 bases agree with TRBD2. V lost 4 bases and J lost 5; bases outside the gene matches: 12. The CDR3 consists of 18 residues. Germline assignment: CDR1 KGHDR and CDR2 SFDVKD. CDR3 sequence: CATSDPTSGGPGGETQYF. DNA of the CDR3: TGTGCCACCAGTGACCCGACTAGCGGGGGGCCGGGAGGGGAGACCCAGTACTTC.